Following are 5 T cell receptor beta chains from one sample sequenced in a study of T cell responses to AZD1222 COVID-19 vaccine. Generated by immunoSEQ multiplex PCR, the TCRdb table keeps only in-frame clones and is missing some. The data show about 88,000 clones, with 92% seen just once and roughly 4.9% held by the top ten. Sample: peripheral blood, taken on day 0 of AZD1222 vaccination. Every receptor here comes from an adult in good health.

V usage is TRBV6-5 and J usage is TRBJ1-2; tentative D call: TRBD1 (6 bases). The germline V and J ends were trimmed by 5 bases and 6 bases, with 19 bases remaining between them. The CDR3 loop spans 15 amino acids. Looked up from germline, CDR1 is MNHEY and CDR2 is SVGAGI. CDR3 residues: CASSPQPTGIHGYTF. As DNA, the CDR3 is TGTGCCAGCAGTCCCCAGCCGACAGGTATTCATGGCTACACCTTC.

J is TRBJ2-2 and V is TRBV5-1; 7 bases line up with TRBD1. The CDR3 is made up of 14 amino acids. Per the germline V gene, CDR1 is SGHRS and CDR2 is YFSETQ. V lost 4 bases to trimming and J lost 7 bases; unmatched junction nucleotides: 7. Written as DNA, the CDR3 is TGCGCCAGCAGCGAACTACAGGGGTTCGGGGAGCTGTTTTTT. This translates into CASSELQGFGELFF.

The gene calls are TRBV2 and TRBJ2-1; 14 bases fit TRBD2. The CDR3 runs to 17 residues. The germline V gene has CDR1 SNHLY and CDR2 FYNNEI. After removal of 8 bases from V and 9 bases from J, the junction contained 15 bases not matched to a gene. The CDR3 sequence: CASSRSPGLAGEGEQFF. For the CDR3, the DNA is TGTGCCAGCTCTAGAAGTCCGGGACTAGCGGGAGAGGGTGAGCAGTTCTTC.

This rearrangement joins TRBV6-2 or TRBV6-3 to TRBJ1-5; tentatively, D is TRBD1 (6 bases). Germline V lookup: CDR1 MNHEY, CDR2 SVGEGT. V shed 4 bases and J shed 4 bases, with 8 bases lying between them. The length of the CDR3 is 13 residues. The CDR3, as DNA: TGTGCCAGCAGTTCCACAGGGAATCAGCCCCAGCATTTT. It is translated as CASSSTGNQPQHF.

CDR3 protein: CAWSQNYGYTF. The DNA for the CDR3 is TGTGCCTGGAGTCAGAACTATGGCTACACCTTC. The gene calls are TRBV30 and TRBJ1-2, with D unresolved. Between the trimmed V and J ends, which lost 2 bases and 2 bases, there was a span of 3 bases. The length of the CDR3 is 11 residues. Germline CDR1 and CDR2: GTSNPN and SVGIG (reference sequence). Filled out from reference TRBV30 and TRBJ1-2, the complete variable domain reads SQTIHQWPATLVQPVGSPLSLECTVEGTSNPNLYWYRQAAGRGLQLLFYSVGIGQISSEVPQNLSASRPQDRQFILSSKKLLLSDSGFYLCAWSQNYGYTFGSGTRLTVV.